This T cell receptor (beta chain) originates from a study of T cell repertoires in cytomegalovirus infection. The CDR3 is 14 residues long. The ends lost 6 bases at V and 5 bases at J; junction bases unmatched: 7. As concerns this clonotype: Antigen specificity is unknown.

In TCRdb, the reads were re-called with MiXCR into one record per CDR3 protein. This table has under 95,000 distinct CDR3 sequences, around 49% appearing once. The chain employs TRBV12-3 or TRBV12-4 and TRBJ2-5; 9 positions match TRBD2. The sample consisted of CD8+ T cells from cultured PBMCs, taken from culture after CMV antigen stimulation. The origin of this receptor is a human donor in good health (CMV status not recorded). Some clones in this sample may be carry-over from other donors' samples. The CDR3 bases are TGTGCCAGCAGGCGGCGGGGGGGCCAGGAGACCCAGTACTTC. Encoded protein: CASRRRGGQETQYF.